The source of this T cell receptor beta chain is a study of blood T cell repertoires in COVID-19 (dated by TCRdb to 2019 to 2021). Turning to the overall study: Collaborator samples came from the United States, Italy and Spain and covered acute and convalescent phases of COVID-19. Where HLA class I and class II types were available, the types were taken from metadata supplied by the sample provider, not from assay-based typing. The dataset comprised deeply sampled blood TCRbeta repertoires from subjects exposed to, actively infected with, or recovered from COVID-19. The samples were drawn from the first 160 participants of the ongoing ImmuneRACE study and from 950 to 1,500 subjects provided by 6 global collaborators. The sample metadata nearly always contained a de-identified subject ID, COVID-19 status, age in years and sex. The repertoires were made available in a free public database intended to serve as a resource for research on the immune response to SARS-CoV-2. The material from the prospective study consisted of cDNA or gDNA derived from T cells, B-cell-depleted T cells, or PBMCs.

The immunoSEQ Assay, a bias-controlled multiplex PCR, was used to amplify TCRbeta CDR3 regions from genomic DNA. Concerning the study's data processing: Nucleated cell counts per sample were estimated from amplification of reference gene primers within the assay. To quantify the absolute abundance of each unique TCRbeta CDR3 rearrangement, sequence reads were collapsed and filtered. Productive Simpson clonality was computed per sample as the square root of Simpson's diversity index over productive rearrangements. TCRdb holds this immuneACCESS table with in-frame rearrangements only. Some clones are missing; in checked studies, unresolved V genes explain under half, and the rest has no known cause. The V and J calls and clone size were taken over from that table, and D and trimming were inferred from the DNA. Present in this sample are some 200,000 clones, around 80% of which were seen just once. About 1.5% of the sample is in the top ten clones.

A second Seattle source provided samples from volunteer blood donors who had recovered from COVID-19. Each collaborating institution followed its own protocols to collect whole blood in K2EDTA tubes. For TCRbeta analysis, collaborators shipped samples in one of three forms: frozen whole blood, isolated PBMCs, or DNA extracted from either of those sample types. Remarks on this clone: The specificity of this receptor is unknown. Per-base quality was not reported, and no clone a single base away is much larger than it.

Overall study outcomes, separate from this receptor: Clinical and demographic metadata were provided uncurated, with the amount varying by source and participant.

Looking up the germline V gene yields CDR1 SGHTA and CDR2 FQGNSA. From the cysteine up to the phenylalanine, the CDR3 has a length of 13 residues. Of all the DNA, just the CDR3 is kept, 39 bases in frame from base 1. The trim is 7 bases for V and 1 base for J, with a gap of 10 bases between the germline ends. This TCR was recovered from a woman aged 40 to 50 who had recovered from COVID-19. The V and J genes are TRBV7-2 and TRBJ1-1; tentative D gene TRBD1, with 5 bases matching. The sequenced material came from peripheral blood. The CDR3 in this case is CASISGWNTEAFF. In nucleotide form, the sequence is TGTGCCAGCATTTCAGGGTGGAACACTGAAGCTTTCTTT.